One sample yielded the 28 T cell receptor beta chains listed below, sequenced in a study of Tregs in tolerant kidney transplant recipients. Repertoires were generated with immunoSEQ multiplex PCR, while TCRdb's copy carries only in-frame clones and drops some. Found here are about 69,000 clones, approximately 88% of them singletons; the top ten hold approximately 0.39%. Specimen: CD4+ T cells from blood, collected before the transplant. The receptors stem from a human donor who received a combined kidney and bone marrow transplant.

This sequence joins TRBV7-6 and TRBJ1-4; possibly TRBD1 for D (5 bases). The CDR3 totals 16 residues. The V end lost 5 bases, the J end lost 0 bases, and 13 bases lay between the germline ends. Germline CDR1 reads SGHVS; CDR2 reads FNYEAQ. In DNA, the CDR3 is TGTGCCAGCAGCCCCTGGACATTTACAACTAATGAAAAACTGTTTTTT. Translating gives CASSPWTFTTNEKLFF.

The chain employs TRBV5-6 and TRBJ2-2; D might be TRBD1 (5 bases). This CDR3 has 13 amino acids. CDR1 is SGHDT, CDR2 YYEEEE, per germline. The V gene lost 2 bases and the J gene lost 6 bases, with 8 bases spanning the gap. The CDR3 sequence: CASSLGAAGELFF. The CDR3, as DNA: TGTGCCAGCAGCTTAGGGGCGGCCGGGGAGCTGTTTTTT.

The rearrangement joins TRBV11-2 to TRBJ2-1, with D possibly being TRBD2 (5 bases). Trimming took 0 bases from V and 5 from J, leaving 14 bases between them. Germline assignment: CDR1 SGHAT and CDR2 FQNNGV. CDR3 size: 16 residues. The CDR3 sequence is CASSLDLERGNNEQFF. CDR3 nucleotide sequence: TGTGCCAGCAGCTTAGATTTGGAGAGAGGGAACAATGAGCAGTTCTTC.

CDR3: CASSRQGAGDTQYF. CDR3 in DNA: TGTGCCAGTTCCCGCCAGGGGGCAGGAGATACGCAGTATTTT. The chain joins TRBV19 to TRBJ2-3; 8 bases align to TRBD1. The germline V gene encodes CDR1 LNHDA and CDR2 SQIVND (reference sequence). V was clipped by 8 bases and J by 5 bases; unmatched bases: 9. There are 14 residues in the CDR3.

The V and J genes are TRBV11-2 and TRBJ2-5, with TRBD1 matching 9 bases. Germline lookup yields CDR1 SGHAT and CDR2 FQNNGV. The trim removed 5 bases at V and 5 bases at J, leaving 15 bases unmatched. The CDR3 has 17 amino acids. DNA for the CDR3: TGTGCCAGCAGCCGACAGGGGGGACCGATCTCGAGGGAGACCCAGTACTTC. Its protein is CASSRQGGPISRETQYF.

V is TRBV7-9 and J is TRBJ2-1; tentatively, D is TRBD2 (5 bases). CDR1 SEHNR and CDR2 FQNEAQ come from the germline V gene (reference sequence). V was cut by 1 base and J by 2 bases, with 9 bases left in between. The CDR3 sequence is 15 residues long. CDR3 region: CASSLEGAAYNEQFF. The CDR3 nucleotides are TGTGCCAGCAGCTTAGAGGGAGCCGCCTACAATGAGCAGTTCTTC.

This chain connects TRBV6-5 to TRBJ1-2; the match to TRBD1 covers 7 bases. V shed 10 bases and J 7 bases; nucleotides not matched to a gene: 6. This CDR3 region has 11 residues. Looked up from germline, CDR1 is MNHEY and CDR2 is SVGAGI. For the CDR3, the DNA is TGTGCCACGTCCGACAGGGTTGGCTACACCTTC. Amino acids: CATSDRVGYTF.

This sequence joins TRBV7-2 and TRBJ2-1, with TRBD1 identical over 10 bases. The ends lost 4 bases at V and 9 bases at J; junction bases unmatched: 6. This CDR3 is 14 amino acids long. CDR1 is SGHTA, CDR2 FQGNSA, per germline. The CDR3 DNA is TGTGCCAGCAGCTGGGACAGGGGTGCCTCTGAGCAGTTCTTC. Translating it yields CASSWDRGASEQFF. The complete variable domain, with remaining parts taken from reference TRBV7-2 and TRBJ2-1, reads GAGVSQSPSNKVTEKGKDVELRCDPISGHTALYWYRQSLGQGLEFLIYFQGNSAPDKSGLPSDRFSAERTGGSVSTLTIQRTQQEDSAVYLCASSWDRGASEQFFGPGTRLTVL.

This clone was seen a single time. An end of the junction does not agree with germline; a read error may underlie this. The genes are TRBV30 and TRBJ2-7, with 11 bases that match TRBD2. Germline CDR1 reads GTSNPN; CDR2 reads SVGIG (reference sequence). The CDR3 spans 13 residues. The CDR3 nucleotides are TGTGCCTGGAGTGTAGCGCTAGCGGGAGGACTGCACTTC. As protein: CAWSVALAGGLHF.

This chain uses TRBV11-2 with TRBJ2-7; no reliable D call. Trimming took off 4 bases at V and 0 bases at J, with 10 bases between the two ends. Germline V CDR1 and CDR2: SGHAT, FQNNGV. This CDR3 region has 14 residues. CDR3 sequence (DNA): TGTGCCAGCAGCTCCTCCTGGAGCTCCTACGAGCAGTACTTC. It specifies CASSSSWSSYEQYF.

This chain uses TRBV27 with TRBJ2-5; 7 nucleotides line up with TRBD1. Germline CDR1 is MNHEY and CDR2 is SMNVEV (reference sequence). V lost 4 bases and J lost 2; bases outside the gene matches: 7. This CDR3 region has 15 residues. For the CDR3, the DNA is TGTGCCAGCAGTTCCAACAGGGGTGGACAAGAGACCCAGTACTTC. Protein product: CASSSNRGGQETQYF.

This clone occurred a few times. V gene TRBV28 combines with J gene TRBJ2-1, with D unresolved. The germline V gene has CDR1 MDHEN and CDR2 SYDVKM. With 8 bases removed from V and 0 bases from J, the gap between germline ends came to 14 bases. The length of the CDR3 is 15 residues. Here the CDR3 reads CASLMPGRSYNEQFF. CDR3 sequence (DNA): TGTGCCAGCTTAATGCCTGGCCGCTCCTACAATGAGCAGTTCTTC.

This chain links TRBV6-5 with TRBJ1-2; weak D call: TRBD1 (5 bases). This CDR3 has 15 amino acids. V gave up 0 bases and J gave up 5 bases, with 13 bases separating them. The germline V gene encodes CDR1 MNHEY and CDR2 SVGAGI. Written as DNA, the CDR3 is TGTGCCAGCAGTTACTCGATGACAGTGCCTTATGGCTACACCTTC. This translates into CASSYSMTVPYGYTF.

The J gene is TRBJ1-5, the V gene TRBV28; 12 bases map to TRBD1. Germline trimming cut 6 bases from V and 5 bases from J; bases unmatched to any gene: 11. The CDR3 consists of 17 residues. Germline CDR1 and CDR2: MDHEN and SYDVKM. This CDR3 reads CASSPIGRDRGHQPQHF. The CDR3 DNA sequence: TGTGCCAGCAGCCCTATCGGCCGGGACAGGGGGCATCAGCCCCAGCATTTT.

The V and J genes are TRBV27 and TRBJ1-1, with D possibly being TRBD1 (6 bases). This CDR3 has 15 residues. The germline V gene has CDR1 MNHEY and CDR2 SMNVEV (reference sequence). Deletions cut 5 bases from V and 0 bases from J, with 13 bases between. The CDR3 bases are TGTGCCAGCAGTAGGGGGAATAAGATGAACACTGAAGCTTTCTTT. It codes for CASSRGNKMNTEAFF.

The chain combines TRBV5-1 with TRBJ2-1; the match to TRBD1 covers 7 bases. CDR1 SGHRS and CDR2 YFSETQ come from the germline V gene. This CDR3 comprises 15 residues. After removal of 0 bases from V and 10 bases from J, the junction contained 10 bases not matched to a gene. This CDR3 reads CASSLEQGSLLEQFF. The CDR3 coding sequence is TGCGCCAGCAGCTTGGAACAGGGGTCCCTCCTGGAGCAGTTCTTC.

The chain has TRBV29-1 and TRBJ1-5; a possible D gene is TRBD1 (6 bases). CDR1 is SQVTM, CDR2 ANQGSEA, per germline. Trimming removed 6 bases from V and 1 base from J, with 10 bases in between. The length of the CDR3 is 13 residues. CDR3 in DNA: TGCAGCGTAGCACAGGGAAGCAATCAGCCCCAGCATTTT. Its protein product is CSVAQGSNQPQHF.

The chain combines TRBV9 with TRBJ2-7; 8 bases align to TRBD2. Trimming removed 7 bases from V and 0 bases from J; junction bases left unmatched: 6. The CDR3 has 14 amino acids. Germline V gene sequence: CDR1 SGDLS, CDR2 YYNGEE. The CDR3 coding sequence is TGTGCCAGCGCTCGGGGGGGGCCCTCCTACGAGCAGTACTTC. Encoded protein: CASARGGPSYEQYF.

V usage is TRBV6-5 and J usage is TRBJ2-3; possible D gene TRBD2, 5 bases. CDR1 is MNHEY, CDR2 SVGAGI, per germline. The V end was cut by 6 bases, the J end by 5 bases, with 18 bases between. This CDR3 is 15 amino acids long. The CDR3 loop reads CASSRNGVAGDTQYF. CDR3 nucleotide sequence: TGTGCCAGCAGCCGCAACGGGGTGGCGGGAGATACGCAGTATTTT.

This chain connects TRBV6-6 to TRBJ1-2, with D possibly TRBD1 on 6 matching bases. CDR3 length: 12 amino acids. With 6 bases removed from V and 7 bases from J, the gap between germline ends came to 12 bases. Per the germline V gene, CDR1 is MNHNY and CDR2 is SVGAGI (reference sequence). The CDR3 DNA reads TGTGCCAGCAGACCCGGACAGTCTGGCTACACCTTC. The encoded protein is CASRPGQSGYTF.

In DNA, the CDR3 is TGTGCCAGCAGCTTTAGGGGAATCGCGACGAACAATGAGCAGTTCTTC. Its protein product is CASSFRGIATNNEQFF. The chain is built from TRBV5-6 and TRBJ2-1; perhaps TRBD1 as D (5 bases). This CDR3 comprises 16 residues. The germline V gene encodes CDR1 SGHDT and CDR2 YYEEEE. Trimming shortened V by 2 bases and J by 5 bases, and 17 bases separated the two germline ends. The full variable domain, with the rest looked up from reference TRBV5-6 and TRBJ2-1, is DAGVTQSPTHLIKTRGQQVTLRCSPKSGHDTVSWYQQALGQGPQFIFQYYEEEERQRGNFPDRFSGHQFPNYSSELNVNALLLGDSALYLCASSFRGIATNNEQFFGPGTRLTVL.

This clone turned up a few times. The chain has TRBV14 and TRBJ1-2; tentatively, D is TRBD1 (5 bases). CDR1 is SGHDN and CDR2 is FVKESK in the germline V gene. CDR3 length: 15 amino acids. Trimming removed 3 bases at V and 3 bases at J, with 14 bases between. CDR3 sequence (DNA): TGTGCCAGCAGCCATCTGGGGCAGGGTGACTATGGCTACACCTTC. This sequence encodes CASSHLGQGDYGYTF.

As DNA, the CDR3 is TGTGCCACCAGCAGCCCCCAGTGGACAGGCAAAGGTCAGCCCCAGCATTTT. Translation: CATSSPQWTGKGQPQHF. The chain joins TRBV15 to TRBJ1-5, with 7 nucleotides matching TRBD1. This CDR3 is 17 amino acids long. Trimming cost V 3 bases and J 6 bases; bases outside gene matches: 14. The V gene's germline CDR1 is LNHNV and CDR2 YYDKDF (reference sequence).

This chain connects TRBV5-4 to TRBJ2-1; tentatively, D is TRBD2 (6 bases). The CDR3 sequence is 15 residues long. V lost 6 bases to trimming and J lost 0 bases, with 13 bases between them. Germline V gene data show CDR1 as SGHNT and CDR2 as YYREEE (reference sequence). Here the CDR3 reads CASTLADFSYNEQFF. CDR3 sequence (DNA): TGTGCCAGCACTTTAGCGGACTTCTCCTACAATGAGCAGTTCTTC. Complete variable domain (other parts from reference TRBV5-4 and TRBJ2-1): ETGVTQSPTHLIKTRGQQVTLRCSSQSGHNTVSWYQQALGQGPQFIFQYYREEENGRGNFPPRFSGLQFPNYSSELNVNALELDDSALYLCASTLADFSYNEQFFGPGTRLTVL.

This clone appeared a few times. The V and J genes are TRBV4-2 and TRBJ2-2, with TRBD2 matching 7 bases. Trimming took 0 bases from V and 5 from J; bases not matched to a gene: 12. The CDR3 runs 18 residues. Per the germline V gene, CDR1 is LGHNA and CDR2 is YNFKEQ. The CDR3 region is CASSQELRGGRGTGELFF. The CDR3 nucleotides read TGTGCCAGCAGCCAAGAGTTAAGGGGCGGGAGAGGAACCGGGGAGCTGTTTTTT.

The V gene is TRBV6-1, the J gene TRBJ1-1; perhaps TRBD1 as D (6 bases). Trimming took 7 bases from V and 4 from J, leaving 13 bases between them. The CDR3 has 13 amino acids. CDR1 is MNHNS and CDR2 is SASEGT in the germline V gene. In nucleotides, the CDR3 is TGTGCCAGCACCCTGGACAGTCGCACTGAAGCTTTCTTT. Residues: CASTLDSRTEAFF.

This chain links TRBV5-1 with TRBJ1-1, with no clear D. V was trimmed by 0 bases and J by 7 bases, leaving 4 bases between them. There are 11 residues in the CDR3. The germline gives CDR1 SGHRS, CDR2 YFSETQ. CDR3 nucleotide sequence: TGCGCCAGCAGCTTGGGCAGTGAAGCTTTCTTT. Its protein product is CASSLGSEAFF.

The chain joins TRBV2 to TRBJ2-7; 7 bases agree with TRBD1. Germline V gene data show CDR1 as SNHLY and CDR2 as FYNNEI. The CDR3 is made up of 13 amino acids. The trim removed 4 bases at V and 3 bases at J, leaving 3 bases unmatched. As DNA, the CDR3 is TGTGCCAGCAGTGGTGACAGGGTCTACGAGCAGTACTTC. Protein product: CASSGDRVYEQYF.